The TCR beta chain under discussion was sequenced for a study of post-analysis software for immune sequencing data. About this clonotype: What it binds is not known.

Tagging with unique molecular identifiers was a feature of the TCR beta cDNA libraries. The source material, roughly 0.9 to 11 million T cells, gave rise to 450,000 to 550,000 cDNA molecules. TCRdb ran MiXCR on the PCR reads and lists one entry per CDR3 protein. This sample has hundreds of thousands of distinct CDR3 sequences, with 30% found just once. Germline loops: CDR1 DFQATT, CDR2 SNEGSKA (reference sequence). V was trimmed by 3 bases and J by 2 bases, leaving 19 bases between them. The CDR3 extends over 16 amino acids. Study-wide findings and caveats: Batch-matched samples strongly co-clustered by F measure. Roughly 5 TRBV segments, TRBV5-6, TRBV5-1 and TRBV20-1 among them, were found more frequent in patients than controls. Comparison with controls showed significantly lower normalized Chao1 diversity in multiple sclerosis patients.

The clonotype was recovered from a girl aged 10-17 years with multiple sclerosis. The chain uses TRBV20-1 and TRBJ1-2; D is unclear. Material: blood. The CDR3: CSASPFVATRNYGYTF. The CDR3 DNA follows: TGCAGTGCTAGCCCCTTTGTGGCAACCCGAAACTATGGCTACACCTTC.